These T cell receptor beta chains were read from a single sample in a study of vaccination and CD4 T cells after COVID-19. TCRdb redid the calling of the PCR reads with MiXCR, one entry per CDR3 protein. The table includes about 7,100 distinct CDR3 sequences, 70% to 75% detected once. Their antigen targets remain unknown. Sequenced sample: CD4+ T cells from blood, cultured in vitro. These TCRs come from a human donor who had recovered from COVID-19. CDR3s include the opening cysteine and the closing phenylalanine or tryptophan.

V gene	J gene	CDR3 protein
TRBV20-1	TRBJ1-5	CSARGLQVQPQHF
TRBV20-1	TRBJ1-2	CSARVPVGQGGGNYGYTF
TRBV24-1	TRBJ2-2	CATSDLGKKNTGELFF
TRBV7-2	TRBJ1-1	CASSLLQGARGEAFF
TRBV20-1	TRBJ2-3	CSAPRSGPTDTQYF
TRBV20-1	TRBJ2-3	CSATPGQGVSHTDTQYF
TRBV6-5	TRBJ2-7	CASSYSTGGIYEQYF
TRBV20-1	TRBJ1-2	CSARIENYGYTF
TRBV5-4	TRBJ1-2	CASSQGALGYTF
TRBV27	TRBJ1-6	CASSQQGRFGSPLHF
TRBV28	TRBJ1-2	CASSEGWHYGYTF
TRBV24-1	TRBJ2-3	CATSDRGADTQYF
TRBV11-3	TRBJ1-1	CASSPGGSMNTEAFF
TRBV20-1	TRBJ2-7	CSARTLLAGLYEQYF
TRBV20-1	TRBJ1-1	CSANNDRDTEAFF
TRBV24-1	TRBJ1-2	CATPRGQTYGYTF
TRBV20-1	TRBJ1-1	CSAAGVLGTEAFF
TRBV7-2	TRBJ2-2	CASSSKEGQGAGELFF